The source of this TCR beta chain is a study of blood T cell repertoires in COVID-19. As for the study in general: Donors in the United States, Italy and Spain gave samples during acute or convalescent COVID-19. T cells, B-cell-depleted T cells, or PBMCs supplied cDNA or gDNA.

As processed by the authors: Nucleated cell number was recorded as an estimate derived from reference gene primer amplification. This table comes from immunoSEQ multiplex PCR, and its TCRdb copy is limited to in-frame clones, with some not included. For V, J and clone size, that table is used; D and trimming come from the DNA. The sample consists of approximately 400,000 clones, roughly nine tenths of them appearing once. This CDR3 has 14 residues. Looked up from germline, CDR1 is MDHEN and CDR2 is SYDVKM. V shed 6 bases and J shed 8 bases, with 17 bases lying between them. Sample: peripheral blood. The chain links TRBV28 to TRBJ2-1; tentative D call: TRBD1 (5 bases). The TCR originated in a man aged 40-50 years with acute or convalescent COVID-19. CDR3 sequence (DNA): TGTGCCAGCAGCCCCCCGGCAGGGTGGCATGAGCAGTTCTTC. Its translation is CASSPPAGWHEQFF.